These 32 T cell receptor beta chains were sequenced from one sample in a study of cytomegalovirus exposure and HLA in healthy donors. Amplification used 60 Vbeta primers and 13 Jbeta primers. Method: immunoSEQ multiplex PCR; TCRdb's copy keeps in-frame clones and lacks some. Among under 200,000 clones listed, roughly 80% were seen once. The sequenced material came from PBMCs. The receptor source for this set is a male donor in good health and CMV-seronegative.

The chain couples TRBV5-1 to TRBJ2-3; 10 bases are shared with TRBD1. Germline-derived CDR1 and CDR2 are SGHRS and YFSETQ. The V gene end was trimmed by 5 bases and the J gene end by 5 bases; junction bases not matched to a gene: 2. The CDR3 loop spans 13 amino acids. The CDR3 sequence: CASSRTGGDTQYF. DNA of the CDR3: TGCGCCAGCAGTAGGACAGGGGGAGATACGCAGTATTTT.

V gene TRBV7-8 combines with J gene TRBJ2-3, with TRBD2 identical over 9 bases. This CDR3 contains 15 residues. CDR1 SGHVS and CDR2 FQNEAQ come from the germline V gene. After removal of 6 bases from V and 2 bases from J, the junction contained 6 bases not matched to a gene. The CDR3 region has the DNA TGTGCCAGCAGTCCGACTAGCGGACCCACAGATACGCAGTATTTT. Amino acid sequence: CASSPTSGPTDTQYF.

The gene calls are TRBV5-8 and TRBJ1-2; D is ambiguous. The length of the CDR3 is 12 residues. V gave up 0 bases and J gave up 7 bases, with 7 bases separating them. The germline CDR1 and CDR2 sequences are SGHTS and YDEGEE. CDR3 amino acids: CASSLVIGGYTF. DNA for the CDR3: TGTGCCAGCAGCTTGGTCATCGGTGGCTACACCTTC.

The chain couples TRBV7-9 to TRBJ1-1; 7 bases are a match to TRBD1. V shed 2 bases and J 3 bases; nucleotides not matched to a gene: 6. Per germline, CDR1 SEHNR and CDR2 FQNEAQ (reference sequence). CDR3 length equals 15 residues. CDR3 nucleotide sequence: TGTGCCAGCAGCTTATCACAGGGGCGACACACTGAAGCTTTCTTT. Protein: CASSLSQGRHTEAFF.

This clone was counted between two and nine times. The chain recombines TRBV5-1 with TRBJ2-7, with TRBD1 matching over 8 bases. This CDR3 is built from 14 residues. V gave up 3 bases and J gave up 0 bases; unmatched junction bases: 2. Germline-derived CDR1 and CDR2 are SGHRS and YFSETQ. CDR3 protein: CASSWDRSSYEQYF. CDR3 DNA: TGCGCCAGCAGCTGGGACAGGTCCTCCTACGAGCAGTACTTC.

This chain links TRBV4-1 with TRBJ2-1; D might be TRBD1 (6 bases). The CDR3 sequence is 15 residues long. V lost 5 bases to trimming and J lost 3 bases, with 14 bases between them. CDR1 is MGHRA, CDR2 YSYEKL, per germline. The CDR3 sequence is CASSKSLTGYNEQFF. CDR3 DNA sequence: TGCGCCAGCAGCAAAAGCTTGACAGGCTACAATGAGCAGTTCTTC.

V is TRBV9 and J is TRBJ1-5, with 10 positions matching TRBD1. Germline trimming cut 5 bases from V and 3 bases from J; bases unmatched to any gene: 8. Germline CDR1 reads SGDLS; CDR2 reads YYNGEE. The CDR3 totals 16 residues. The CDR3: CASSRTGQGYNQPQHF. The CDR3 DNA reads TGTGCCAGCAGTCGAACGGGACAGGGGTACAATCAGCCCCAGCATTTT.

This chain links TRBV27 with TRBJ1-5, with TRBD1 as a possible D gene (6 bases). V lost 7 bases and J 2 bases, leaving 12 bases between the germline ends. This CDR3 is built from 14 residues. Germline CDR1 and CDR2: MNHEY and SMNVEV (reference sequence). The CDR3 spells CASTPSGGNQPQHF. The CDR3 DNA is TGTGCCAGCACCCCGTCAGGGGGCAATCAGCCCCAGCATTTT.

This chain uses TRBV5-1 with TRBJ1-6; 8 bases map to TRBD1. Unmatched junction bases numbered 10, after V lost 4 bases and J lost 1 base. The germline gives CDR1 SGHRS, CDR2 YFSETQ. The CDR3 has 18 residues. Written as DNA, the CDR3 is TGCGCCAGCAGCCAGACGGGACAGGCGATGTCCTATAATTCACCCCTCCACTTT. Translated, it gives CASSQTGQAMSYNSPLHF.

The chain has TRBV4-1 and TRBJ1-2; TRBD1 matches 9 bases. Losses at the gene ends were 2 bases for V and 0 bases for J; bases not matched to a gene: 7. The CDR3 spans 17 residues. Germline CDR1 reads MGHRA; CDR2 reads YSYEKL. The CDR3 sequence is CASSQSGTGTPNYGYTF. The CDR3 nucleotides are TGCGCCAGCAGCCAATCCGGGACAGGGACCCCTAACTATGGCTACACCTTC.

V usage is TRBV11-3 and J usage is TRBJ1-1; D ambiguous. Germline V gives CDR1 SGHNT, CDR2 YENEEA. Trimming shortened V by 5 bases and J by 6 bases, and 13 bases separated the two germline ends. This CDR3 has 13 residues. Written as DNA, the CDR3 is TGTGCCAGCAGCCGGCGGTCCGGGGCTGAAGCTTTCTTT. This gives the protein CASSRRSGAEAFF.

The rearrangement uses TRBV5-4 and TRBJ2-1, with 8 bases matching TRBD1. Germline V gives CDR1 SGHNT, CDR2 YYREEE (reference sequence). The V segment lost 2 bases and the J segment 3 bases; nucleotides outside the gene matches: 4. The CDR3 is 15 amino acids. CDR3 amino acids: CASSFPGQDYNEQFF. For the CDR3, the DNA is TGTGCCAGCAGCTTCCCGGGACAGGACTACAATGAGCAGTTCTTC.

The gene calls are TRBV7-9 and TRBJ2-7, with TRBD1 matching over 8 bases. CDR3 length equals 14 residues. With V trimmed by 2 bases and J by 6 bases, 6 bases remained unmatched. Germline V gives CDR1 SEHNR, CDR2 FQNEAQ (reference sequence). The CDR3 spells CASSLNGQGGEQYF. As DNA, the CDR3 is TGTGCCAGCAGCTTAAATGGACAGGGAGGCGAGCAGTACTTC.

This clone occurred once. V is TRBV5-1 and J is TRBJ2-2; 7 nucleotides line up with TRBD1. The CDR3 totals 13 residues. CDR1 and CDR2 (germline): SGHRS, YFSETQ. V lost 4 bases, J lost 6 bases, and 3 bases stayed unmatched. CDR3 protein: CASSAGGSGELFF. The CDR3 DNA reads as TGCGCCAGCAGCGCAGGGGGTTCCGGGGAGCTGTTTTTT.

V usage is TRBV13 and J usage is TRBJ1-2; D is ambiguous. The ends were cut back, 1 base at V and 0 bases at J, with 12 bases in the middle. CDR3 length equals 16 residues. The germline gives CDR1 PRHDT, CDR2 FYEKMQ (reference sequence). The CDR3 loop reads CASSLEEGGANYGYTF. In nucleotides, the CDR3 is TGTGCCAGCAGCTTAGAGGAGGGTGGAGCTAACTATGGCTACACCTTC.

The chain employs TRBV29-1 and TRBJ2-2; 8 positions match TRBD1. Germline V gene data show CDR1 as SQVTM and CDR2 as ANQGSEA. Trimming removed 8 bases from V and 0 bases from J; junction bases left unmatched: 8. This CDR3 region has 15 residues. The CDR3 nucleotides are TGCAGCTTTAGGCGACAGGGGACGAACACCGGGGAGCTGTTTTTT. This sequence encodes CSFRRQGTNTGELFF.

This clone was observed a handful of times. The chain recombines TRBV4-2 with TRBJ1-4; 8 bases line up with TRBD1. V dropped 4 bases and J dropped 8; count of bases not matched to a gene: 9. Germline CDR1 reads LGHNA; CDR2 reads YNFKEQ. The CDR3 runs to 15 residues. CDR3 in amino acids: CASSPGQGMWEKLFF. The CDR3 bases are TGTGCCAGCAGCCCTGGACAGGGAATGTGGGAAAAACTGTTTTTT.

The chain recombines TRBV18 with TRBJ2-5; no clear D. This CDR3 region has 13 residues. The V and J ends lost 6 bases and 1 base respectively, with 9 bases between them. Germline CDR1 reads KGHSH; CDR2 reads LQKENI. The CDR3 nucleotides are TGTGCCAGCTCCCGAGACATCCAAGAGACCCAGTACTTC. It yields the protein CASSRDIQETQYF.

The V gene is TRBV18, the J gene TRBJ2-5; 10 bases match TRBD1. Looked up from germline, CDR1 is KGHSH and CDR2 is LQKENI. J lost 6 bases, V lost 3 bases, and 10 bases had no gene match. CDR3 length equals 16 residues. The DNA of the CDR3 is TGTGCCAGCTCACCCCTGACAGGGGGCTCTCTGAAGACCCAGTACTTC. Translating it yields CASSPLTGGSLKTQYF.

Only a few counts were recorded for this clone. The chain has TRBV29-1 and TRBJ2-3; D may be TRBD2 (5 bases). The V and J ends lost 5 bases and 3 bases respectively, with 9 bases between them. Germline V gene lookup returns CDR1 SQVTM and CDR2 ANQGSEA. The CDR3 sequence is 12 residues long. Here the CDR3 reads CSVRRRTDTQYF. CDR3 nucleotides: TGCAGCGTTCGAAGGAGGACAGATACGCAGTATTTT.

The V gene is TRBV30, the J gene TRBJ1-4; 7 nucleotides agree with TRBD1. J lost 5 bases, V lost 2 bases, and 5 bases had no gene match. CDR1 GTSNPN and CDR2 SVGIG come from the germline V gene (reference sequence). CDR3 length: 14 residues. The CDR3 is CAWSSGTVNEKLFF. As DNA, the CDR3 is TGTGCCTGGAGTTCAGGGACAGTCAATGAAAAACTGTTTTTT. Full variable domain (rest looked up from reference TRBV30 and TRBJ1-4): SQTIHQWPATLVQPVGSPLSLECTVEGTSNPNLYWYRQAAGRGLQLLFYSVGIGQISSEVPQNLSASRPQDRQFILSSKKLLLSDSGFYLCAWSSGTVNEKLFFGSGTQLSVL.

The CDR3 DNA is TGTGCCAGCAGCCGCGGGACAGAGAAGGGGGATGAGCAGTTCTTC. Translated: CASSRGTEKGDEQFF. The rearrangement uses TRBV11-3 and TRBJ2-1; weak D call: TRBD1 (7 bases). Germline V gene lookup returns CDR1 SGHNT and CDR2 YENEEA. The CDR3 is 15 amino acids. Deletions cut 5 bases from V and 8 bases from J, with 19 bases between.

The rearrangement uses TRBV7-9 and TRBJ1-2, with a tentative D call TRBD1 (5 bases). This CDR3 has 16 residues. Deletions cut 0 bases from V and 7 bases from J, with 18 bases between. The germline V gene encodes CDR1 SEHNR and CDR2 FQNEAQ (reference sequence). The CDR3 nucleotides are TGTGCCAGCAGCTTAGCGCAGGGTCCTTTCCGTCCTGGCTACACCTTC. Amino acids: CASSLAQGPFRPGYTF.

The chain links TRBV7-9 to TRBJ2-1; 11 nucleotides align to TRBD2. This CDR3 has 18 amino acids. The germline V gene has CDR1 SEHNR and CDR2 FQNEAQ (reference sequence). With 3 bases clipped from V and 0 bases from J, the junction kept 7 bases outside the gene matches. The DNA of the CDR3 is TGTGCCAGCAGCTTGGCTAGCGGGGGGCCACCCTCCTACAATGAGCAGTTCTTC. Residues: CASSLASGGPPSYNEQFF. Drawing the rest from reference TRBV7-9 and TRBJ2-1, the complete variable domain is DTGVSQNPRHKITKRGQNVTFRCDPISEHNRLYWYRQTLGQGPEFLTYFQNEAQLEKSRLLSDRFSAERPKGSFSTLEIQRTEQGDSAMYLCASSLASGGPPSYNEQFFGPGTRLTVL.

With regard to this clone: In the same sample, other DNA sequences code for this CDR3. The chain links TRBV7-9 to TRBJ1-6, with 7 positions matching TRBD1. Germline CDR1 and CDR2: SEHNR and FQNEAQ (reference sequence). J was trimmed by 6 bases and V by 3 bases; bases with no gene match: 2. The CDR3 is made up of 14 amino acids. The CDR3 coding sequence is TGTGCCAGCAGCTTGGGACAGTTTAATTCACCCCTCCACTTT. Translated: CASSLGQFNSPLHF.

This sequence joins TRBV18 and TRBJ1-3; D gene uncertain. The germline CDR1 and CDR2 sequences are KGHSH and LQKENI. V dropped 6 bases and J dropped 1 base, with 16 bases sitting between them. This CDR3 has 16 residues. Here the CDR3 reads CASSPTVDSSGNTIYF. In DNA form, the CDR3 reads TGTGCCAGCTCGCCAACCGTAGATTCGTCTGGAAACACCATATATTTT.

This chain joins TRBV6-1 and TRBJ2-7, with 8 bases fitting TRBD1. Germline CDR1 and CDR2: MNHNS and SASEGT. The junction had 6 bases not matched to a gene; V was cut back by 5 bases and J by 3 bases. The CDR3 contains 14 residues. The CDR3 protein is CASSTRTGNYEQYF. In DNA, the CDR3 is TGTGCCAGCAGTACCCGGACAGGGAACTACGAGCAGTACTTC.

The J gene is TRBJ2-7, the V gene TRBV6-5; 10 nucleotides agree with TRBD1. Trimming took 5 bases from V and 6 from J; bases not matched to a gene: 7. Germline values: CDR1 MNHEY, CDR2 SVGAGI. The CDR3 has 14 amino acids. For the CDR3, the DNA is TGTGCCAGCAGTGAAGGGACAGGGGCCGGCGAGCAGTACTTC. Amino acids: CASSEGTGAGEQYF.

This clone was counted between two and nine times. V is TRBV19 and J is TRBJ1-2, with TRBD1 identical over 7 bases. This CDR3 spans 13 amino acids. Germline-derived CDR1 and CDR2 are LNHDA and SQIVND (reference sequence). Trimming took 5 bases from V and 2 from J; bases not matched to a gene: 2. The CDR3 DNA follows: TGTGCCAGTAGTGTACAGGGGAACTATGGCTACACCTTC. Residues: CASSVQGNYGYTF.

The V call is TRBV4-1, the J call TRBJ1-1, with 8 bases matching TRBD1. V trimming: 8 bases; J trimming: 1 base; junction bases outside the gene matches: 6. Looked up from germline, CDR1 is MGHRA and CDR2 is YSYEKL. This CDR3 has 14 amino acids. The CDR3 protein is CASRLGQENTEAFF. The DNA of the CDR3 is TGCGCCAGCCGCCTGGGACAGGAGAACACTGAAGCTTTCTTT.

The chain recombines TRBV11-1 with TRBJ2-2; D call uncertain. V lost 2 bases and J lost 2, with 6 bases in between. CDR3 size: 14 residues. CDR1 and CDR2 (germline): SGHAT, FQDESV (reference sequence). The CDR3 sequence is CASSLQINTGELFF. The CDR3 nucleotides read TGTGCCAGCAGCTTACAAATTAACACCGGGGAGCTGTTTTTT.

The chain couples TRBV4-1 to TRBJ1-5, with D possibly being TRBD1 (5 bases). CDR3 length equals 17 residues. Germline CDR1 reads MGHRA; CDR2 reads YSYEKL. V lost 0 bases and J lost 6, with 18 bases in between. CDR3: CASSQDFILREGQPQHF. CDR3 in DNA: TGCGCCAGCAGCCAAGATTTTATCCTCAGGGAAGGTCAGCCCCAGCATTTT.